Below, 14 T cell receptor beta chains from the same sample are listed, as sequenced in a study of blood T cell repertoires in COVID-19. Sequencing was performed with immunoSEQ multiplex PCR; in TCRdb, only in-frame clones are kept and a portion is missing. Seen here are 150,000 to 160,000 clones, 75% to 85% observed once, and the top ten hold about 12%. The specimen was peripheral blood. The receptors were gathered from a woman aged 60-75 years with COVID-19, enrolled during active disease.

The chain has TRBV19 and TRBJ1-2; tentative D call: TRBD1 (5 bases). Germline CDR1 reads LNHDA; CDR2 reads SQIVND (reference sequence). Trimming left V 5 bases short and J 4 bases short, with 11 bases between. CDR3 length: 13 amino acids. The CDR3 DNA reads TGTGCCAGTAGTTACAGGTCGGTCTATGGCTACACCTTC. It codes for CASSYRSVYGYTF.

This clone was seen a handful of times. The DNA is left out, because the CDR3 cannot be placed on it with certainty; the CDR3 is given as TCRdb lists it. This chain links TRBV7-5 with TRBJ2-7; TRBD2 was called by the table and not checked on the DNA. TRBV7-5 is deemed a pseudogene. The CDR3 totals 15 residues, both ends included. The CDR3 region is CARSLRRDYSCEQYF.

This clone was recorded a few times. The chain employs TRBV2 and TRBJ2-1; 9 nucleotides line up with TRBD1. Trimming removed 0 bases from V and 3 bases from J; junction bases left unmatched: 12. The length of the CDR3 is 19 residues. CDR1 is SNHLY and CDR2 is FYNNEI in the germline V gene. The CDR3 is CASSEAVPGQGPGYNEQFF. The CDR3 nucleotides are TGTGCCAGCAGTGAAGCGGTCCCGGGACAGGGTCCGGGCTACAATGAGCAGTTCTTC.

This clone was found once. V is TRBV18 and J is TRBJ1-2; no definite D call. The germline V gene encodes CDR1 KGHSH and CDR2 LQKENI. V gave up 5 bases and J gave up 0 bases, with 4 bases separating them. There are 12 residues in the CDR3. The CDR3 nucleotides are TGTGCCAGCTCAGCAGCTAACTATGGCTACACCTTC. Encoded protein: CASSAANYGYTF.

The chain links TRBV9 to TRBJ1-1, with D hard to call. The length of the CDR3 is 13 residues. The germline gives CDR1 SGDLS, CDR2 YYNGEE. Trimming left V 1 base short and J 3 bases short, with 7 bases between. The CDR3, as DNA: TGTGCCAGCAGCGTATGGCCCTACACTGAAGCTTTCTTT. Its translation: CASSVWPYTEAFF. The whole variable domain, filled in from reference TRBV9 and TRBJ1-1, reads DSGVTQTPKHLITATGQRVTLRCSPRSGDLSVYWYQQSLDQGLQFLIQYYNGEERAKGNILERFSAQQFPDLHSELNLSSLELGDSALYFCASSVWPYTEAFFGQGTRLTVV.

V is TRBV27 and J is TRBJ2-5; weak D call: TRBD1 (6 bases). The CDR3 totals 13 residues. Germline-derived CDR1 and CDR2 are MNHEY and SMNVEV (reference sequence). Trimming stripped 3 bases from V and 5 bases from J, with 10 bases between. The CDR3 nucleotides are TGTGCCAGCAGTTTTCAGGGGACGGAGACCCAGTACTTC. Amino acid sequence: CASSFQGTETQYF.

The sample holds one count of this clone. V gene TRBV3-1 (or the pseudogene TRBV3-2) combines with J gene TRBJ1-6; 9 nucleotides match TRBD1. Germline CDR1 LGHDT, CDR2 YNNKEL (reference sequence). The CDR3 loop spans 18 amino acids. Losses at the gene ends were 4 bases for V and 0 bases for J; bases not matched to a gene: 7. The CDR3 region has the DNA TGTGCCAGCAGCCCCCGGACAGGGGCCCTCTCCTATAATTCACCCCTCCACTTT. The encoded protein is CASSPRTGALSYNSPLHF.

A single count supports this clone. The V call is TRBV29-1, the J call TRBJ2-1, with 10 bases lining up with TRBD2. V dropped 4 bases and J dropped 4; count of bases not matched to a gene: 7. Germline lookup yields CDR1 SQVTM and CDR2 ANQGSEA. The CDR3 has 15 amino acids. CDR3 residues: CSVAVAGGWYNEQFF. The CDR3 nucleotides are TGCAGCGTTGCAGTAGCGGGGGGATGGTACAATGAGCAGTTCTTC.

In the case of this clone: Sequence at one end of the junction differs from germline and may be a read error. The rearrangement joins TRBV18 to TRBJ2-1, with 7 bases identical to TRBD1. The CDR3 runs to 15 residues. CDR1 and CDR2 from the germline V gene are KGHSH and LQKENI. CDR3 DNA sequence: TGTGCCAGCTCACCAGACAGGGTCTCCAACAATGAGCAGTTCTTC. It codes for CASSPDRVSNNEQFF.

As regards this clone: The germline gene is not matched at one end of the junction; a read error may be the cause. J is TRBJ1-2 and V is TRBV12-3 or TRBV12-4; D might be TRBD1 (5 bases). The CDR3 loop spans 11 amino acids. CDR3 loop: CASSLGGEENF. The CDR3 DNA reads TGTGCCAGCAGTTTGGGGGGGGAGGAGAACTTC.

V gene TRBV3-1 (or the pseudogene TRBV3-2) combines with J gene TRBJ1-6; 10 bases are a match to TRBD1. After removal of 1 base from V and 7 bases from J, the junction contained 7 bases not matched to a gene. The CDR3 length is 17 residues. The germline CDR1 and CDR2 sequences are LGHDT and YNNKEL (reference sequence). The CDR3 DNA reads TGTGCCAGCAGCCAAGGGTTGACAGGGGGCATCAATTCACCCCTCCACTTT. Translation gives CASSQGLTGGINSPLHF.

The CDR3: CASSEGRVPQYF. The DNA for the CDR3 is TGTGCCAGCAGTGAAGGCAGGGTGCCCCAGTACTTC. V and J are TRBV2 and TRBJ2-7; weak D call: TRBD1 (5 bases). From germline, CDR1 is SNHLY and CDR2 FYNNEI. Trimming shortened V by 1 base and J by 10 bases, and 11 bases separated the two germline ends. CDR3 length: 12 amino acids.

About this clone itself: Other DNA sequences in this sample translate to the same CDR3. This chain uses TRBV18 with TRBJ2-5; D is undetermined. V was clipped by 5 bases and J by 3 bases, with 4 bases between them. Germline CDR1 reads KGHSH; CDR2 reads LQKENI. The CDR3 has 11 residues. Here the CDR3 DNA reads TGTGCCAGCTCATCAAAAGAGACCCAGTACTTC. Its translation is CASSSKETQYF.

There are a few counts of this clone. This rearrangement joins TRBV3-1 (or the pseudogene TRBV3-2) to TRBJ2-3; D is uncertain. Germline CDR1 reads LGHDT; CDR2 reads YNNKEL (reference sequence). This CDR3 is 15 amino acids long. Trimming removed 0 bases at V and 1 base at J, with 8 bases between. The CDR3 here is CASSQDKLGTDTQYF. The CDR3 DNA follows: TGTGCCAGCAGCCAAGATAAGTTAGGCACAGATACGCAGTATTTT.